This passage covers 9 T cell receptor beta chains from one sample sequenced in a study of T cell responses to AZD1222 COVID-19 vaccine. Produced via immunoSEQ multiplex PCR; TCRdb's table is partial and in-frame only. The sample includes 150,000 to 200,000 clones, about 90% seen only once; the top ten take 2.6%. This specimen was peripheral blood, taken on day 0 of AZD1222 vaccination. The origin of the receptors is an adult in good health.

A word on this clone: The junction shows a germline mismatch at one end, possibly a read error. V is TRBV18 and J is TRBJ1-3; possibly TRBD1 for D (6 bases). Germline CDR1 reads KGHSH; CDR2 reads LQKENI. This CDR3 is 13 amino acids long. CDR3 sequence: CASSPRTDLRYGF. The DNA for the CDR3 is TGTGCCAGCTCCCCGAGGACAGATTTAAGGTACGGGTTT. The variable domain in full, with the rest retrieved from reference TRBV18 and TRBJ1-3, is NAGVMQNPRHLVRRRGQEARLRCSPMKGHSHVYWYRQLPEEGLKFMVYLQKENIIDESGMPKERFSAEFPKEGPSILRIQQVVRGDSAAYFCASSPRTDLRYGFGEGSWLTVV.

The V gene is TRBV19, the J gene TRBJ1-3; weak D call: TRBD1 (5 bases). CDR3 length: 14 residues. Germline-derived CDR1 and CDR2 are LNHDA and SQIVND (reference sequence). The V end lost 10 bases, the J end lost 0 bases, and 13 bases lay between the germline ends. CDR3 nucleotides: TGTGCCACCCTTAGGGGAGACTCTGGAAACACCATATATTTT. Amino acids: CATLRGDSGNTIYF.

The rearrangement links TRBV27 to TRBJ2-7; TRBD1 is a possible D gene (5 bases). Germline assignment: CDR1 MNHEY and CDR2 SMNVEV (reference sequence). Trimming shortened V by 5 bases and J by 0 bases, and 11 bases separated the two germline ends. The CDR3 has 14 residues. The CDR3 sequence: CASSPRGSSYEQYF. DNA of the CDR3: TGTGCCAGCAGTCCTAGGGGCAGCTCCTACGAGCAGTACTTC.

This clone was seen once. The chain combines TRBV6-5 with TRBJ2-1, with a tentative D call TRBD1 (6 bases). Per the germline V gene, CDR1 is MNHEY and CDR2 is SVGAGI. This CDR3 has 15 amino acids. Trimming cost V 8 bases and J 5 bases, with 19 bases left between them. The DNA for the CDR3 is TGTGCCAGCTCACAGGGAGCGGTAGTAAACAATGAGCAGTTCTTC. Protein product: CASSQGAVVNNEQFF.

The chain links TRBV28 to TRBJ1-6; 8 nucleotides align to TRBD1. Unmatched junction bases numbered 3, after V lost 4 bases and J lost 7 bases. From germline, CDR1 is MDHEN and CDR2 SYDVKM. CDR3 length: 14 amino acids. The CDR3 nucleotides are TGTGCCAGCAGTTCTCACAGGGGGAATTCACCCCTCCACTTT. Translating gives CASSSHRGNSPLHF.

The V call is TRBV6-5, the J call TRBJ1-2; D possibly corresponds to TRBD1 (6 bases). Trimming pared 9 bases from V and 1 base from J, leaving 15 bases between. The CDR3 extends over 14 amino acids. Germline-derived CDR1 and CDR2 are MNHEY and SVGAGI. CDR3 residues: CASYFPGDNYGYTF. The CDR3 nucleotides read TGTGCCAGTTACTTCCCAGGGGATAACTATGGCTACACCTTC.

This rearrangement joins TRBV11-2 to TRBJ2-7; 7 nucleotides align to TRBD1. There are 15 residues in the CDR3. After removal of 6 bases from V and 4 bases from J, the junction contained 12 bases not matched to a gene. Germline loops: CDR1 SGHAT, CDR2 FQNNGV. The CDR3 sequence is CASSSITGTVYEQYF. In nucleotides, the CDR3 is TGTGCCAGCAGTTCTATTACCGGGACAGTATACGAGCAGTACTTC.

This clone was found once. V is TRBV2 and J is TRBJ1-1; 9 nucleotides line up with TRBD1. V lost 4 bases to trimming and J lost 9 bases; unmatched junction nucleotides: 12. This CDR3 has 15 amino acids. Per the germline V gene, CDR1 is SNHLY and CDR2 is FYNNEI. CDR3 amino acids: CASSGGTGLPLQAFF. Here the CDR3 DNA reads TGTGCCAGCAGTGGGGGGACAGGGTTGCCCTTGCAAGCTTTCTTT.

The rearrangement links TRBV13 to TRBJ2-4; the D is unclear. The length of the CDR3 is 15 residues. The germline gives CDR1 PRHDT, CDR2 FYEKMQ (reference sequence). Trimming removed 0 bases from V and 1 base from J, with 7 bases in between. CDR3 nucleotides: TGTGCCAGCAGCTTAGGCTTGTTGGCCAAAAACATTCAGTACTTC. Its protein is CASSLGLLAKNIQYF.